This TCR beta chain appears in the sequencing data of a study of cytomegalovirus exposure and HLA in healthy donors. The PCR used 60 Vbeta and 13 Jbeta primers. The assay was immunoSEQ multiplex PCR, and TCRdb's table has in-frame clones only and misses some. Of around 160,000 clones in the sample, 79% were seen once. Study conclusions and caveats: The authors later linked a missense DCLRE1C variant to TCR beta V- and J-gene trimming. In vitro checks showed that a few CMV-associated chains really do target CMV antigens.

This clone was counted a few times. Antigen specificity is unknown. The germline gives CDR1 MGHDK, CDR2 SYGVNS. The CDR3 has 13 amino acids. Losses at the gene ends were 4 bases for V and 3 bases for J; bases not matched to a gene: 1. This TCR was recovered from a woman aged 40 to 50 in good health and CMV-seropositive. The sample was PBMCs. This chain uses TRBV25-1 with TRBJ1-1; 8 bases match TRBD1. CDR3 amino acids: CASSGQGYTEAFF. The CDR3 DNA follows: TGTGCCAGCAGTGGACAGGGGTACACTGAAGCTTTCTTT.